Sequencing of this T cell receptor (beta chain) was carried out in a study of blood T cell repertoires in COVID-19 (dated by TCRdb to 2019 to 2021). General notes on the study: The collaborator samples originated in the United States, Italy and Spain and spanned the acute and convalescent phases of COVID-19. The material from the prospective study consisted of cDNA or gDNA derived from T cells, B-cell-depleted T cells, or PBMCs. Deeply sampled blood TCRbeta repertoires from subjects exposed to, actively infected with, or recovered from COVID-19 were included in the dataset. The repertoires were released in a freely available public database intended as a resource for research on the immune response to SARS-CoV-2. Samples came from the ongoing ImmuneRACE study (first 160 participants) plus 1,254 subjects from 6 global collaborators. Sample metadata almost always included a de-identified subject ID, COVID-19 status, age in years and sex. HLA class I and class II types, where available, came from metadata supplied by the sample provider rather than from assay-based typing.

About this clone itself: Its antigen is currently not known. Base qualities were left out, and no much larger clone turns up one base away.

The immunoSEQ Assay, a bias-controlled multiplex PCR, was used to amplify TCRbeta CDR3 regions from genomic DNA. As for the original processing: Nucleated cell counts per sample were estimated from amplification of reference gene primers within the assay. To quantify the absolute abundance of each unique TCRbeta CDR3 rearrangement, sequence reads were collapsed and filtered. For each sample, productive Simpson clonality was calculated as the square root of Simpson's diversity index over productive rearrangements. As stored in TCRdb, this immuneACCESS dataset retains in-frame rearrangements with V and J assigned. A fraction of the clones does not appear; measured against another copy, unresolved V genes explain less than half of the discrepancy, and the remainder lacks a known reason. D and trimming were read from the DNA, whereas the V and J calls and clone size are those reported in that table. Present in this sample are about 190,000 clones, approximately 90% of which were seen just once. The top ten constitute around 1.1% of the sample.

General findings and caveats noted by the study authors: The amount of clinical and demographic metadata varied by source and participant and was provided uncurated.

Trimming at the junction amounts to 8 bases on V and 0 bases on J, and the germline ends lie 17 bases apart. Sequences LNHDA (CDR1) and SQIVND (CDR2) are obtained from the germline V gene (reference sequence). Including cysteine and phenylalanine, the CDR3 has 16 amino acids. CDR3 DNA only is kept here, 48 bases in frame from base 1. Each collaborating institution followed its own protocols to collect whole blood in K2EDTA tubes. For TCRbeta analysis, collaborator samples were shipped as frozen whole blood, as isolated PBMCs, or as DNA extracted from either sample type. Recombination connected TRBV19 to TRBJ1-5; 6 matching bases give a weak D call of TRBD1. This TCR came from a man younger than 45 with acute or convalescent COVID-19. The sequenced sample consisted of peripheral blood. The encoded CDR3 is CASQTQGWNSNQPQHF. The DNA is TGTGCCAGTCAAACACAGGGATGGAATAGCAATCAGCCCCAGCATTTT.